The 2 T cell receptor beta chains listed next were all sequenced from one sample in a study of OX40 agonist ivuxolimab in advanced cancers. The protocol was immunoSEQ multiplex PCR, while the TCRdb copy is restricted to in-frame clones and leaves out a portion. The sample lists about 61,000 clones; 82% were seen once. Sequencing was performed on CD4+ or CD8+ T cells sorted from blood, taken in a trial of the OX40 agonist ivuxolimab. Receptor source: an adult with an advanced solid tumor such as melanoma, head and neck, liver or kidney cancer.

The chain employs TRBV4-2 and TRBJ2-2; possible D gene TRBD1, 6 bases. Germline V lookup: CDR1 LGHNA, CDR2 YNFKEQ. Trimming stripped 5 bases from V and 6 bases from J, with 16 bases between. There are 15 residues in the CDR3. The CDR3 region is CASSFVTKGAGELFF. The CDR3, as DNA: TGTGCCAGCAGCTTCGTAACAAAGGGGGCCGGGGAGCTGTTTTTT.

The chain links TRBV29-1 to TRBJ2-1, with 9 bases fitting TRBD2. The V segment lost 7 bases and the J segment 12 bases; nucleotides outside the gene matches: 13. This CDR3 has 13 residues. CDR1 SQVTM and CDR2 ANQGSEA come from the germline V gene. CDR3 DNA: TGCAGCGGAAGGCTAGCGGGACTCAAGGTGCAGTTCTTC. Translated, it gives CSGRLAGLKVQFF.